The 4 T cell receptor beta chains below were found in one sample sequenced in a study of response to subunit inactivated influenza vaccine. TCRdb redid the calling of the RT-PCR reads with MiXCR, one entry per CDR3 protein. Here the sample spans more than 550,000 distinct CDR3 sequences, 10% to 15% being singletons. Sequenced material: PBMCs from blood, taken on the day of vaccination. These receptors all stem from a man aged 50 to 59 who received an inactivated influenza vaccine.

This clonotype was recorded many times. V usage is TRBV7-8 and J usage is TRBJ2-7; D may be TRBD2 (6 bases). The V and J ends lost 4 bases and 3 bases respectively, with 13 bases between them. Germline lookup yields CDR1 SGHVS and CDR2 FQNEAQ. The length of the CDR3 is 14 residues. The CDR3 DNA follows: TGTGCCAGCAGCTCCCCAAAGGGAGGCTACGAGCAGTACTTC. Its protein is CASSSPKGGYEQYF.

This clonotype showed up just a few times. The chain recombines TRBV29-1 with TRBJ2-7, with 7 bases aligning to TRBD2. CDR1 SQVTM and CDR2 ANQGSEA come from the germline V gene. V shed 7 bases and J 5 bases; nucleotides not matched to a gene: 14. The CDR3 extends over 14 amino acids. In DNA form, the CDR3 reads TGCAGCGCTATTGGTCATGGCGGGAGCAACGAGCAGTACTTC. Translation gives CSAIGHGGSNEQYF.

CDR3 nucleotides: TGTGCCAGCTCACCACTGGGGAGGGCCGAGTACCAAGAGACCCAGTACTTC. Its protein product is CASSPLGRAEYQETQYF. The V gene is TRBV18, the J gene TRBJ2-5; 7 bases align to TRBD2. The germline V gene has CDR1 KGHSH and CDR2 LQKENI. CDR3 length: 17 amino acids. After removal of 1 base from V and 0 bases from J, the junction contained 8 bases not matched to a gene.

In this sample, this clonotype turned up a few times. The rearrangement joins TRBV20-1 to TRBJ2-7, with D possibly called TRBD1 or TRBD2 (5 bases each). The CDR3 runs to 13 residues. Per the germline V gene, CDR1 is DFQATT and CDR2 is SNEGSKA (reference sequence). Trimming took 6 bases from V and 4 from J, leaving 16 bases between them. CDR3 DNA: TGCAGTGCGACCGGGACCCCGGGGTACGAGCAGTACTTC. Translation: CSATGTPGYEQYF.